This TCR beta chain was retrieved from a study of sequential checkpoint blockade in melanoma. Study-level background: After both sequences, patients received maintenance nivolumab.

As to treatment: randomized to nivolumab then ipilimumab (arm A) or the reverse (arm B). TCRdb's table, derived via immunoSEQ multiplex PCR, lists solely in-frame clones and lacks some. The table includes 35,000 to 40,000 clones, roughly 90% detected once. The source was CD8+ T cells sorted from blood (inferred from file names), collected from a patient given nivolumab and ipilimumab in sequence. The TCR sequence derives from a human donor with melanoma.

CDR3 sequence: CASSLGGPNTEAFF. The CDR3 DNA reads TGTGCCAGCAGCTTAGGGGGGCCGAACACTGAAGCTTTCTTT. This rearrangement joins TRBV7-9 to TRBJ1-1, with D tentatively TRBD1 (6 bases). The CDR3 has 14 amino acids. The germline CDR1 and CDR2 sequences are SEHNR and FQNEAQ (reference sequence). V was shortened by 1 base and J by 1 base, with 7 bases between the two germline ends.